This T cell receptor (beta chain) was recorded in a study of T cell responses to AZD1222 COVID-19 vaccine. This CDR3 spans 14 amino acids. From germline, CDR1 is KGHSH and CDR2 LQKENI. V lost 3 bases and J lost 5, with 13 bases in between. Study-level points and caveats: Donors skewed white British and female; clonal diversity was possibly underestimated. Reportedly, nearly half of unique spike TCRs recognized epitopes outside B.1.351/B.1.1.7 mutations.

Of note for this clone: Its antigen is unknown.

Method: immunoSEQ multiplex PCR; TCRdb's copy keeps in-frame clones and lacks some. Among tens of thousands of clones listed, roughly 88% were seen once. This specimen was peripheral blood, taken on day 0 of MenACWY control vaccination. The V and J genes are TRBV18 and TRBJ1-1; D perhaps matches TRBD1 (5 bases). The clonotype was recovered from an adult in good health. CDR3 protein: CASSPGGSRTEAFF. The CDR3 nucleotides read TGTGCCAGCTCACCGGGGGGGTCACGGACTGAAGCTTTCTTT.